This T cell receptor (beta chain) was obtained from a study of shared clonotypes between healthy human individuals. Sequencing was performed with immunoSEQ multiplex PCR; in TCRdb, only in-frame clones are kept and a portion is missing. This table holds roughly 1,500,000 clones, around 98% found once. Germline V gene sequence: CDR1 SQVTM, CDR2 ANQGSEA. The CDR3 is 13 amino acids. V lost 2 bases and J lost 8, with 16 bases in between. To note about this clone: Its specificity is not known.

The study's findings and limits: The expectation was that sequencing depth would affect clonotype sharing among donors.

Material for sequencing was naive CD4+ T cells sorted from blood. Subset denoted: CD45RA+ positively selected. The chain couples TRBV29-1 to TRBJ2-7; a possible D gene is TRBD2 (7 bases). The receptor comes from a man aged 25 to 40 in good health. The CDR3 sequence is CSVEMGVGGQQYF. The CDR3 bases are TGCAGCGTTGAAATGGGTGTGGGGGGGCAGCAGTACTTC.